Following are 20 T cell receptor beta chains from one sample sequenced in a study of cytotoxic CD8 clonotypes in ibrutinib-treated CLL. Measured with immunoSEQ multiplex PCR; TCRdb has only the in-frame clones, and not every one. The sample includes hundreds of thousands of clones, about three quarters seen only once; the top ten take roughly 15%. The sample in question was PBMCs, obtained after 24 months of ibrutinib treatment. Receptors were obtained from a human donor with chronic lymphocytic leukemia.

The table lists this clone with a few counts. The chain links TRBV6-5 to TRBJ2-1; D is tentatively TRBD1 or TRBD2 (6 bases each). Deletions cut 6 bases from V and 6 bases from J, with 12 bases between. The CDR3 totals 13 residues. Germline-derived CDR1 and CDR2 are MNHEY and SVGAGI. The CDR3 nucleotides are TGTGCCAGCAGCCCCAGGGGAGGCAATGAGCAGTTCTTC. As protein: CASSPRGGNEQFF.

This clone was found a few times. V is TRBV18 and J is TRBJ2-7, with TRBD2 matching over 9 bases. The CDR3 spans 14 residues. V trimming: 1 base; J trimming: 2 bases; junction bases outside the gene matches: 0. The germline V gene has CDR1 KGHSH and CDR2 LQKENI. The CDR3 is CASSPRLAAYEQYF. The CDR3 DNA reads as TGTGCCAGCTCACCACGACTAGCGGCCTACGAGCAGTACTTC.

The V gene is TRBV19, the J gene TRBJ2-3; unclear D gene. Trimming left V 5 bases short and J 0 bases short, with 12 bases between. Germline-derived CDR1 and CDR2 are LNHDA and SQIVND (reference sequence). This CDR3 is built from 15 residues. The CDR3 nucleotides are TGTGCCAGTAGTCCGACGACAACGAGCACAGATACGCAGTATTTT. Translating it yields CASSPTTTSTDTQYF.

The rearrangement links TRBV20-1 to TRBJ2-5; D is undetermined. The length of the CDR3 is 11 residues. Germline values: CDR1 DFQATT, CDR2 SNEGSKA (reference sequence). V dropped 6 bases and J dropped 5 bases, with 10 bases sitting between them. The CDR3 nucleotides are TGCAGTGCCTTTCACGGGGAGACCCAGTACTTC. Protein sequence: CSAFHGETQYF.

The chain couples TRBV11-2 to TRBJ2-7, with D perhaps matching TRBD1 (6 bases). This CDR3 has 13 residues. Trimming shortened V by 6 bases and J by 2 bases, and 11 bases separated the two germline ends. The germline V gene encodes CDR1 SGHAT and CDR2 FQNNGV. The CDR3 region has the DNA TGTGCCAGCAGTCCGGACAGTCCCTACGAGCAGTACTTC. Its protein product is CASSPDSPYEQYF.

The chain employs TRBV5-8 and TRBJ2-5, with 10 bases identical to TRBD1. CDR1 and CDR2 from the germline V gene are SGHTS and YDEGEE. This CDR3 is built from 16 residues. The J segment lost 2 bases and the V segment lost 0 bases, leaving 4 bases of the junction unmatched. In DNA form, the CDR3 reads TGTGCCAGCAGCTTGGCCGGGACAGGGGTTCAAGAGACCCAGTACTTC. Translated, it gives CASSLAGTGVQETQYF.

A single count supports this clone. The chain couples TRBV28 to TRBJ1-1; 9 nucleotides align to TRBD1. Looked up from germline, CDR1 is MDHEN and CDR2 is SYDVKM. This CDR3 region has 15 residues. V dropped 8 bases and J dropped 1; count of bases not matched to a gene: 8. Here the CDR3 reads CASGRQGVQNTEAFF. CDR3 in DNA: TGTGCCAGCGGGAGACAGGGGGTCCAGAACACTGAAGCTTTCTTT.

The chain uses TRBV6-5 and TRBJ1-4, with TRBD1 identical over 11 bases. This CDR3 contains 15 residues. The V gene's germline CDR1 is MNHEY and CDR2 SVGAGI. J gave up 11 bases and V 2 bases, and 7 bases lay outside the gene matches. The CDR3 reads CASSYGTGGEEKLFF. The CDR3 region has the DNA TGTGCCAGCAGTTACGGGACAGGGGGAGAAGAGAAACTGTTTTTT.

As for this clone: This same CDR3 is encoded by further DNA sequences in the sample. The rearrangement uses TRBV28 and TRBJ1-5; D uncertain. The CDR3 is 11 residues long. Germline V gene lookup returns CDR1 MDHEN and CDR2 SYDVKM. Trimming took off 6 bases at V and 3 bases at J, with 3 bases between the two ends. CDR3 sequence: CASSLNQPQHF. As DNA, the CDR3 is TGTGCCAGCAGCCTCAATCAGCCCCAGCATTTT.

This sequence joins TRBV5-6 and TRBJ2-1, with a weak D call TRBD2 (5 bases). V lost 4 bases to trimming and J lost 8 bases, with 16 bases between them. The CDR3 extends over 14 amino acids. CDR1 is SGHDT, CDR2 YYEEEE, per germline. DNA of the CDR3: TGTGCCAGCAGCACCCTAGCCCCCGGCTATGAGCAGTTCTTC. Protein sequence: CASSTLAPGYEQFF.

The CDR3 loop is CASINMEGAGGYTF. CDR3 coding DNA: TGTGCCAGCATTAATATGGAGGGGGCTGGTGGCTACACCTTC. The chain links TRBV28 to TRBJ1-2; 7 positions match TRBD1. CDR1 is MDHEN, CDR2 SYDVKM, per germline. The V and J ends lost 7 bases and 7 bases, in that order; junction bases with no gene match: 12. This CDR3 region has 14 residues.

J is TRBJ1-1 and V is TRBV30, with a tentative D call TRBD1 (6 bases). Germline V gene data show CDR1 as GTSNPN and CDR2 as SVGIG (reference sequence). This CDR3 has 13 residues. V gave up 2 bases and J gave up 3 bases, with 10 bases separating them. The CDR3 sequence: CAWSWNRDTEAFF. The CDR3 DNA reads as TGTGCCTGGAGTTGGAACAGGGACACTGAAGCTTTCTTT. Full variable domain (rest looked up from reference TRBV30 and TRBJ1-1): SQTIHQWPATLVQPVGSPLSLECTVEGTSNPNLYWYRQAAGRGLQLLFYSVGIGQISSEVPQNLSASRPQDRQFILSSKKLLLSDSGFYLCAWSWNRDTEAFFGQGTRLTVV.

This rearrangement joins TRBV6-5 to TRBJ2-1, with 8 bases lining up with TRBD1. The CDR3 loop spans 14 amino acids. V shed 8 bases and J 12 bases; nucleotides not matched to a gene: 15. Germline V CDR1 and CDR2: MNHEY, SVGAGI. The CDR3 bases are TGTGCCAGCCGAACAGGGGGTGGACGGCCTGGGCAGTTCTTC. Amino acid sequence: CASRTGGGRPGQFF.

V is TRBV5-1 and J is TRBJ2-5; possible D gene TRBD1, 5 bases. The J call may be faulty, since TRBJ2-7 better matches the DNA end. This CDR3 has 14 amino acids. Per germline, CDR1 SGHRS and CDR2 YFSETQ. The CDR3 nucleotides read TGCGCCAGCCGATTGACAGTGACGTCCTACGAGCAGTACTTC. Protein: CASRLTVTSYEQYF.

CDR3 sequence: CASSFDRPLEGNTIYF. The CDR3 DNA reads as TGTGCCAGCAGCTTTGACAGGCCCTTGGAAGGAAACACCATATATTTT. The chain links TRBV11-2 to TRBJ1-3, with D maybe TRBD1 (6 bases). The CDR3 is 16 residues long. Germline CDR1 and CDR2: SGHAT and FQNNGV. Trimming removed 3 bases at V and 4 bases at J, with 16 bases between.

The rearrangement links TRBV27 to TRBJ2-7; 14 positions match TRBD2. The CDR3 runs to 16 residues. The V and J ends lost 2 bases and 5 bases, in that order; junction bases with no gene match: 5. The germline CDR1 and CDR2 sequences are MNHEY and SMNVEV (reference sequence). CDR3 protein: CASSLLPGLAGDEQYF. The CDR3 nucleotides are TGTGCCAGCAGTTTACTCCCGGGACTAGCGGGAGACGAGCAGTACTTC.

The chain combines TRBV4-2 with TRBJ1-5; 9 bases are a match to TRBD1. The CDR3 is made up of 17 amino acids. The germline V gene has CDR1 LGHNA and CDR2 YNFKEQ. Trimming cost V 2 bases and J 5 bases; bases outside gene matches: 10. CDR3 protein: CASSQPEPGQGHQPQHF. The CDR3 region has the DNA TGTGCCAGCAGCCAACCTGAACCGGGACAGGGACATCAGCCCCAGCATTTT.

DNA for the CDR3: TGTGCCGGGGATCGGCCCAACACAGATACGCAGTATTTT. It yields the protein CAGDRPNTDTQYF. The rearrangement joins TRBV30 to TRBJ2-3; D not certain. From germline, CDR1 is GTSNPN and CDR2 SVGIG (reference sequence). The CDR3 spans 13 residues. The V end lost 8 bases, the J end lost 2 bases, and 14 bases lay between the germline ends. The full variable domain, completed using reference TRBV30 and TRBJ2-3, is SQTIHQWPATLVQPVGSPLSLECTVEGTSNPNLYWYRQAAGRGLQLLFYSVGIGQISSEVPQNLSASRPQDRQFILSSKKLLLSDSGFYLCAGDRPNTDTQYFGPGTRLTVL.

The gene calls are TRBV5-6 and TRBJ2-7; D remains unclear. The CDR3 consists of 14 residues. In germline, CDR1 is SGHDT, CDR2 YYEEEE. The ends were cut back, 0 bases at V and 2 bases at J, with 9 bases in the middle. DNA for the CDR3: TGTGCCAGCAGCTTGGGGCAATGGCCCTACGAGCAGTACTTC. Translating gives CASSLGQWPYEQYF.

This clone was picked up a small number of times. The chain combines TRBV19 with TRBJ2-1, with no clear D. CDR1 and CDR2 (germline): LNHDA, SQIVND (reference sequence). V was shortened by 5 bases and J by 0 bases, with 11 bases between the two germline ends. The CDR3 totals 15 residues. The CDR3 bases are TGTGCCAGTAGTCCTACGGGCATCTCCTACAATGAGCAGTTCTTC. Encoded protein: CASSPTGISYNEQFF.